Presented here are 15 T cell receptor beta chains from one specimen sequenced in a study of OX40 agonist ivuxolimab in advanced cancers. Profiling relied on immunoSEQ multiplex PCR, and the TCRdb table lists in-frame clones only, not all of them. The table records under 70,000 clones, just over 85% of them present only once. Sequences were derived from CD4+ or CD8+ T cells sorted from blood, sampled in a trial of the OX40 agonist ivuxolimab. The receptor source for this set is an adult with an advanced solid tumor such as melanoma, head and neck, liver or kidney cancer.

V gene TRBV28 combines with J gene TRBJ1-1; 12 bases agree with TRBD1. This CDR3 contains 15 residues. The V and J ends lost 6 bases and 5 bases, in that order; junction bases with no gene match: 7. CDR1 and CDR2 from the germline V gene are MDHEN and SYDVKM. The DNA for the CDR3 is TGTGCCAGCAGACCTCGGGACAGGGGGCTGACTGAAGCTTTCTTT. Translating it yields CASRPRDRGLTEAFF.

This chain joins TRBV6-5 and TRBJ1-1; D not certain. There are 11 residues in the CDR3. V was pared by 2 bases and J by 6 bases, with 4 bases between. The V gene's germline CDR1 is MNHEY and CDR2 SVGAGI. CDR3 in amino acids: CASSYQAEAFF. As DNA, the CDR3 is TGTGCCAGCAGTTACCAGGCTGAAGCTTTCTTT.

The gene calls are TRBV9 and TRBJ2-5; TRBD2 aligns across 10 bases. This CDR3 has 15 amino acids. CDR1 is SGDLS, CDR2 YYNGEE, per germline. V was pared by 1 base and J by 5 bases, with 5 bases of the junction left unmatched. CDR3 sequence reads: CASSVSSGGRETQYF. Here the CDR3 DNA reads TGTGCCAGCAGCGTATCTAGCGGGGGTCGGGAGACCCAGTACTTC.

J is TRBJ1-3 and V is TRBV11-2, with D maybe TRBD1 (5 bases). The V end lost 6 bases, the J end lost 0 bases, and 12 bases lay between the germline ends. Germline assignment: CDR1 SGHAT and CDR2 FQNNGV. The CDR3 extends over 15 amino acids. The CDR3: CASSLTGASGNTIYF. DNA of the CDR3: TGTGCCAGCAGTTTAACAGGTGCCTCTGGAAACACCATATATTTT.

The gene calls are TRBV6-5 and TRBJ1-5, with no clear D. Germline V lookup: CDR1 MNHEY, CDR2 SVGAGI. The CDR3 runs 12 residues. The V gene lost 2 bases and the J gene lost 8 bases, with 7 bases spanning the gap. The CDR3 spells CASSYRGKPQHF. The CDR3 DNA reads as TGTGCCAGCAGTTACCGGGGTAAGCCCCAGCATTTT.

The CDR3: CASSFKGAAGGELFF. In nucleotides, the CDR3 is TGTGCCAGCAGCTTTAAGGGGGCAGCGGGCGGGGAGCTGTTTTTT. The chain employs TRBV5-4 and TRBJ2-2, with TRBD1 as a possible D gene (7 bases). The germline gives CDR1 SGHNT, CDR2 YYREEE (reference sequence). The CDR3 length is 15 residues. V gave up 2 bases and J gave up 7 bases, with 15 bases separating them.

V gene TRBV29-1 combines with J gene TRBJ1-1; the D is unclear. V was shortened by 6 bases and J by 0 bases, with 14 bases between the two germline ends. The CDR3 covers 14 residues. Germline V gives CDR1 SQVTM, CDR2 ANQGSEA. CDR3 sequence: CSVASRRLNTEAFF. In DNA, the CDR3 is TGCAGCGTCGCGAGCAGGCGCCTGAACACTGAAGCTTTCTTT.

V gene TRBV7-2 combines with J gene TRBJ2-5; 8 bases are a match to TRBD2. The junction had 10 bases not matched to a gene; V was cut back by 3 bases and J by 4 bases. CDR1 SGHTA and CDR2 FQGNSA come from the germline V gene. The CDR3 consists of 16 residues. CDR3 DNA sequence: TGTGCCAGCAGCTTTCTCGGGACTAGTTTGAGAGAGACCCAGTACTTC. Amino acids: CASSFLGTSLRETQYF.

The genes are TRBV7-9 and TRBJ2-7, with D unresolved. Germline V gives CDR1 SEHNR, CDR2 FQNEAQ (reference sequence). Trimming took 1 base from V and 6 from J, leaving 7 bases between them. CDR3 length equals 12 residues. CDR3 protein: CASSLGRSEQYF. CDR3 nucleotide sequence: TGTGCCAGCAGCTTAGGACGTTCCGAGCAGTACTTC. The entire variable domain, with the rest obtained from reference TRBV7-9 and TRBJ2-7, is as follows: DTGVSQNPRHKITKRGQNVTFRCDPISEHNRLYWYRQTLGQGPEFLTYFQNEAQLEKSRLLSDRFSAERPKGSFSTLEIQRTEQGDSAMYLCASSLGRSEQYFGPGTRLTVT.

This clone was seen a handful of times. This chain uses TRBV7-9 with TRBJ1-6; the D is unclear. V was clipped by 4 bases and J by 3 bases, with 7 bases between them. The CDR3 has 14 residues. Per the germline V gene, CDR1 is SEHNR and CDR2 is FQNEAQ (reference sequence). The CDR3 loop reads CASSSGNYNSPLHF. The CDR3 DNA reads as TGTGCCAGCAGCTCCGGGAACTATAATTCACCCCTCCACTTT.

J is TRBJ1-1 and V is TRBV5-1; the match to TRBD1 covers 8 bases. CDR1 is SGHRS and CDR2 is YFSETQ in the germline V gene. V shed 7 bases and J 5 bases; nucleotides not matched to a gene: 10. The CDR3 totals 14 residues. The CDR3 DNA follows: TGCGCCAGCGGCGGACAGGGTGGAAATACTGAAGCTTTCTTT. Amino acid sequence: CASGGQGGNTEAFF.

The CDR3 DNA is TGTGCCAGCAGCCGCCGTTTACAGGCGAACACTGAAGCTTTCTTT. This encodes CASSRRLQANTEAFF. This sequence joins TRBV9 and TRBJ1-1; tentatively, D is TRBD1 (5 bases). Trimming cost V 4 bases and J 1 base, with 14 bases left between them. The CDR3 contains 15 residues. The germline V gene encodes CDR1 SGDLS and CDR2 YYNGEE.

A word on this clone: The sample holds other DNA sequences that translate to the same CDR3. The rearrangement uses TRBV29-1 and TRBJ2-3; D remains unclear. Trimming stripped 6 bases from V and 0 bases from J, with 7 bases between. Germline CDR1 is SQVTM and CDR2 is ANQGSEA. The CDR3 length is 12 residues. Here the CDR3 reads CSVVASTDTQYF. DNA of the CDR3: TGCAGCGTGGTCGCTAGCACAGATACGCAGTATTTT.

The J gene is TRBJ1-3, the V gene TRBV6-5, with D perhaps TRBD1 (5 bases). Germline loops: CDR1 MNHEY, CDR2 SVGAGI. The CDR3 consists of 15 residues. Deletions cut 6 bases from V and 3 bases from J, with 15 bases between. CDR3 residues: CASSWGINGGNTIYF. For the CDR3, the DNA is TGTGCCAGCAGCTGGGGCATAAACGGTGGAAACACCATATATTTT.

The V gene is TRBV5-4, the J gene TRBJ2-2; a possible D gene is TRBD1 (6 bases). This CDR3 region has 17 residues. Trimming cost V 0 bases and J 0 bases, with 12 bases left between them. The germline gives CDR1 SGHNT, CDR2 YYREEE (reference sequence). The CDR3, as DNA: TGTGCCAGCAGCTTGGGAGGTTACAGGGCGAACACCGGGGAGCTGTTTTTT. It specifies CASSLGGYRANTGELFF. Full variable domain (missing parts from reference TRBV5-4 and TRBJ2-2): ETGVTQSPTHLIKTRGQQVTLRCSSQSGHNTVSWYQQALGQGPQFIFQYYREEENGRGNFPPRFSGLQFPNYSSELNVNALELDDSALYLCASSLGGYRANTGELFFGEGSRLTVL.